The 32 T cell receptor beta chains given below trace back to one sample, sequenced in a study of patients and donors after allogeneic stem cell transplantation. One entry per CDR3 protein results from TCRdb running MiXCR on the RT-PCR reads. Altogether approximately 150,000 distinct CDR3 sequences are present, more than 20% being singletons, with the ten largest covering roughly 26%. The material sequenced was blood, either unsorted or a sorted T cell fraction (not recorded which). These receptors came from a human donor who was either an allogeneic HSCT recipient or a stem cell or donor lymphocyte infusion donor (not recorded which). It is not recorded whose cells these are; they may come from a transplant donor.

The chain is built from TRBV29-1 and TRBJ2-3; D is perhaps TRBD1 (6 bases). The CDR3 runs to 14 residues. V was shortened by 5 bases and J by 2 bases, with 14 bases between the two germline ends. In germline, CDR1 is SQVTM, CDR2 ANQGSEA. The CDR3: CSVLGDNYTDTQYF. In nucleotides, the CDR3 is TGCAGCGTTTTAGGGGACAACTACACAGATACGCAGTATTTT.

In this sample, this clonotype turned up a few times. The genes are TRBV20-1 and TRBJ2-7; TRBD1 aligns across 8 bases. Germline loops: CDR1 DFQATT, CDR2 SNEGSKA (reference sequence). V gave up 5 bases and J gave up 2 bases; unmatched junction bases: 5. The CDR3 contains 13 residues. The CDR3, as DNA: TGCAGTGCTCGGACAGGGTTGACCTACGAGCAGTACTTC. This encodes CSARTGLTYEQYF.

The chain uses TRBV5-6 and TRBJ1-6, with D possibly TRBD1 on 6 matching bases. The germline gives CDR1 SGHDT, CDR2 YYEEEE. Trimming removed 4 bases at V and 7 bases at J, with 12 bases between. This CDR3 has 14 amino acids. The CDR3 region has the DNA TGTGCCAGCAGCGGGGGGGCGGTGAATTCACCCCTCCACTTT. Its translation: CASSGGAVNSPLHF.

The sample holds a few counts of this clonotype. The rearrangement joins TRBV5-1 to TRBJ2-1; 11 bases agree with TRBD1. Germline trimming cut 0 bases from V and 7 bases from J; bases unmatched to any gene: 6. Germline assignment: CDR1 SGHRS and CDR2 YFSETQ. The CDR3 consists of 16 residues. The CDR3 loop is CASSLVVGTGGNEQFF. The CDR3 DNA sequence: TGCGCCAGCAGCTTGGTAGTGGGGACAGGGGGAAATGAGCAGTTCTTC.

There are a few counts of this clonotype. The chain is built from TRBV20-1 and TRBJ1-1; tentatively, D is TRBD1 (5 bases). V was trimmed by 2 bases and J by 5 bases, leaving 9 bases between them. The CDR3 extends over 12 amino acids. The germline V gene encodes CDR1 DFQATT and CDR2 SNEGSKA (reference sequence). The CDR3 loop is CSARRGRTEAFF. The DNA of the CDR3 is TGCAGTGCTAGAAGGGGCCGGACTGAAGCTTTCTTT.

The J gene is TRBJ2-1, the V gene TRBV7-2; TRBD2 might be the D (5 bases). Per the germline V gene, CDR1 is SGHTA and CDR2 is FQGNSA. This CDR3 spans 15 amino acids. V shed 1 base and J shed 6 bases, with 13 bases lying between them. This CDR3 reads CASSLGREYTNEQFF. The CDR3 DNA follows: TGTGCCAGCAGCTTAGGTCGGGAATACACCAATGAGCAGTTCTTC.

This clonotype was counted between two and nine times. The rearrangement uses TRBV5-4 and TRBJ1-1, with D possibly matching TRBD1 (6 bases). With 5 bases removed from V and 6 bases from J, the gap between germline ends came to 20 bases. Per the germline V gene, CDR1 is SGHNT and CDR2 is YYREEE (reference sequence). The CDR3 consists of 15 residues. This chain's CDR3 is CASSRVLQGFAEAFF. DNA of the CDR3: TGTGCCAGCAGTCGTGTTTTACAGGGTTTCGCTGAAGCTTTCTTT.

This clonotype was recorded a few times. V usage is TRBV30 and J usage is TRBJ1-5, with 9 bases matching TRBD1. This CDR3 comprises 14 residues. Per the germline V gene, CDR1 is GTSNPN and CDR2 is SVGIG (reference sequence). The trim removed 7 bases at V and 4 bases at J, leaving 8 bases unmatched. CDR3 loop: CASKGQGFNQPQHF. As DNA, the CDR3 is TGTGCCTCAAAAGGACAGGGGTTTAATCAGCCCCAGCATTTT.

The J gene is TRBJ2-1, the V gene TRBV20-1; 8 bases match TRBD1. This CDR3 has 15 residues. Germline loops: CDR1 DFQATT, CDR2 SNEGSKA (reference sequence). V shed 1 base, J shed 7 bases, and the junction held 9 bases outside the gene matches. The CDR3 is CSARARQGKMNEQFF. CDR3 DNA sequence: TGCAGTGCTAGAGCCCGACAGGGGAAAATGAATGAGCAGTTCTTC.

This clonotype was detected ten times or more. V gene TRBV12-3 or TRBV12-4 combines with J gene TRBJ1-5; D perhaps matches TRBD1 (5 bases). Trimming stripped 3 bases from V and 6 bases from J, with 18 bases between. CDR3 length: 16 amino acids. The CDR3 coding sequence is TGTGCCAGCAGTTTTCGCGGATCAGGGTCTTCTCAGCCCCAGCATTTT. This translates into CASSFRGSGSSQPQHF.

In its sample, this clonotype was seen a few times. V usage is TRBV15 and J usage is TRBJ1-1, with D perhaps matching TRBD1 (5 bases). CDR3 length: 16 residues. The germline gives CDR1 LNHNV, CDR2 YYDKDF (reference sequence). V gave up 5 bases and J gave up 0 bases, with 16 bases separating them. The chain's CDR3 is CATSPSTGRVNTEAFF. CDR3 in DNA: TGTGCCACCAGCCCCAGTACGGGACGGGTGAACACTGAAGCTTTCTTT.

This clonotype was detected only a few times. The V call is TRBV14, the J call TRBJ2-2; maybe TRBD2 (6 bases). Trimming cost V 4 bases and J 2 bases, with 14 bases left between them. CDR3 length equals 16 residues. CDR1 SGHDN and CDR2 FVKESK come from the germline V gene. Here the CDR3 DNA reads TGTGCCAGCAGCCGACTAGGCCACCCCAACACCGGGGAGCTGTTTTTT. Translated, it gives CASSRLGHPNTGELFF.

The V call is TRBV24-1, the J call TRBJ1-5; D gene uncertain. Trimming removed 4 bases at V and 2 bases at J, with 5 bases between. Germline V gene sequence: CDR1 KGHDR, CDR2 SFDVKD. The CDR3 sequence is 13 residues long. Written as DNA, the CDR3 is TGTGCCACCAGTGAACCAGGCAATCAGCCCCAGCATTTT. Translation gives CATSEPGNQPQHF.

The chain employs TRBV5-1 and TRBJ2-1, with D possibly matching TRBD1 (5 bases). V was pared by 4 bases and J by 4 bases, with 12 bases between. Germline V lookup: CDR1 SGHRS, CDR2 YFSETQ. This CDR3 has 14 amino acids. The CDR3 loop reads CASSPAAGYNEQFF. As DNA, the CDR3 is TGCGCCAGCAGCCCCGCGGCAGGGTACAATGAGCAGTTCTTC.

This clonotype was seen only a few times. This chain uses TRBV6-5 with TRBJ1-2; 12 nucleotides match TRBD1. Per the germline V gene, CDR1 is MNHEY and CDR2 is SVGAGI. The CDR3 is made up of 14 amino acids. The V gene end was trimmed by 4 bases and the J gene end by 6 bases; junction bases not matched to a gene: 3. In DNA form, the CDR3 reads TGTGCCAGCAGTTGGGACAGGGGGCTAGATGGCTACACCTTC. Translated, it gives CASSWDRGLDGYTF.

This clonotype was seen a few times. The DNA for the CDR3 is TGTGCCAGCAGCGTCCCGACAGGGTACACCGGGGAGCTGTTTTTT. Its translation: CASSVPTGYTGELFF. The rearrangement joins TRBV6-2 or TRBV6-3 to TRBJ2-2; 7 bases match TRBD1. The CDR3 length is 15 residues. The germline gives CDR1 MNHEY, CDR2 SVGEGT. Trimming took 6 bases from V and 3 from J; bases not matched to a gene: 7.

The chain joins TRBV24-1 to TRBJ1-2; D is undetermined. Germline V gene lookup returns CDR1 KGHDR and CDR2 SFDVKD. The CDR3 covers 13 residues. Trimming shortened V by 3 bases and J by 6 bases, and 10 bases separated the two germline ends. The CDR3 DNA reads TGTGCCACCAGTGATCGACATGCTGATGGCTACACCTTC. Amino acids: CATSDRHADGYTF.

This chain joins TRBV27 and TRBJ1-1, with 9 nucleotides matching TRBD1. V lost 3 bases to trimming and J lost 8 bases; unmatched junction nucleotides: 4. The CDR3 extends over 13 amino acids. The V gene's germline CDR1 is MNHEY and CDR2 SMNVEV (reference sequence). CDR3 DNA sequence: TGTGCCAGCAGTTTCCTAGGGACAGGGGAAGCTTTCTTT. Translating gives CASSFLGTGEAFF.

V usage is TRBV5-1 and J usage is TRBJ1-3; D perhaps matches TRBD1 (5 bases). Trimming cost V 1 base and J 1 base, with 9 bases left between them. CDR1 and CDR2 from the germline V gene are SGHRS and YFSETQ. CDR3 size: 15 residues. CDR3 in DNA: TGCGCCAGCAGCTTGACAGGTCTTTCTGGAAACACCATATATTTT. It is translated as CASSLTGLSGNTIYF. The variable domain in full, completed from reference TRBV5-1 and TRBJ1-3, reads KAGVTQTPRYLIKTRGQQVTLSCSPISGHRSVSWYQQTPGQGLQFLFEYFSETQRNKGNFPGRFSGRQFSNSRSEMNVSTLELGDSALYLCASSLTGLSGNTIYFGEGSWLTVV.

The table lists this clonotype with many counts. The chain joins TRBV7-9 to TRBJ1-5; D gene unclear. V lost 2 bases, J lost 4 bases, and 6 bases lay in between. The germline V gene encodes CDR1 SEHNR and CDR2 FQNEAQ (reference sequence). The CDR3 contains 13 residues. This CDR3 reads CASSLRRNQPQHF. The CDR3, as DNA: TGTGCCAGCAGCTTAAGGCGGAATCAGCCCCAGCATTTT.

This clonotype was counted a few times. The chain recombines TRBV12-3 or TRBV12-4 with TRBJ1-1, with D perhaps TRBD1 (5 bases). The CDR3 consists of 14 residues. V was cut by 7 bases and J by 6 bases, with 18 bases left in between. Written as DNA, the CDR3 is TGTGCCAGCAACACCCTGGGGGGTCCGCCTGAAGCTTTCTTT. It yields the protein CASNTLGGPPEAFF.

This CDR3 reads CASSQGVGQGYEQYF. CDR3 nucleotides: TGTGCCAGCAGCCAAGGGGTCGGGCAGGGGTACGAGCAGTACTTC. This chain joins TRBV14 and TRBJ2-7, with a tentative D call TRBD1 (6 bases). Germline CDR1 reads SGHDN; CDR2 reads FVKESK. Trimming shortened V by 1 base and J by 4 bases, and 14 bases separated the two germline ends. The CDR3 covers 15 residues.

The sample holds many counts of this clonotype. V is TRBV20-1 and J is TRBJ1-1; tentatively, D is TRBD1 (6 bases). This CDR3 is 12 amino acids long. Trimming took 8 bases from V and 7 from J, leaving 17 bases between them. The germline CDR1 and CDR2 sequences are DFQATT and SNEGSKA (reference sequence). The CDR3 coding sequence is TGCAGTTATAAACAGGGTATGCATGAAGCTTTCTTT. It is translated as CSYKQGMHEAFF.

This clonotype has only a few counts. The chain joins TRBV12-3 or TRBV12-4 to TRBJ2-2; D is perhaps TRBD1 or TRBD2 (5 bases each). The ends were cut back, 6 bases at V and 5 bases at J, with 10 bases in the middle. The CDR3 is made up of 13 amino acids. CDR3 region: CASRRGLTGELFF. The DNA of the CDR3 is TGTGCCAGCAGGAGGGGTTTAACCGGGGAGCTGTTTTTT.

In this sample, this clonotype turned up a few times. V and J are TRBV5-1 and TRBJ1-2; D is unclear. V dropped 0 bases and J dropped 4 bases, with 13 bases sitting between them. Germline assignment: CDR1 SGHRS and CDR2 YFSETQ. The CDR3 runs to 15 residues. The CDR3 is CASSLERTAFYGYTF. For the CDR3, the DNA is TGCGCCAGCAGCTTGGAGAGAACAGCCTTCTATGGCTACACCTTC.

In its sample, this clonotype was seen many times. The V call is TRBV9, the J call TRBJ1-4; 8 bases line up with TRBD1. There are 14 residues in the CDR3. V was clipped by 4 bases and J by 7 bases; unmatched bases: 6. Germline CDR1 is SGDLS and CDR2 is YYNGEE. CDR3 in amino acids: CASSTRQGSEKLFF. The DNA for the CDR3 is TGTGCCAGCAGCACCCGACAGGGGAGTGAAAAACTGTTTTTT.

The chain employs TRBV27 and TRBJ2-5, with TRBD1 identical over 7 bases. The CDR3 has 15 residues. V lost 6 bases, J lost 1 base, and 8 bases stayed unmatched. Per germline, CDR1 MNHEY and CDR2 SMNVEV (reference sequence). The CDR3 loop reads CASSKYRGSQETQYF. In DNA form, the CDR3 reads TGTGCCAGCAGCAAATACAGGGGATCCCAAGAGACCCAGTACTTC.

In this sample, this clonotype turned up a few times. This rearrangement joins TRBV12-3 or TRBV12-4 to TRBJ1-5; TRBD1 matches 7 bases. This CDR3 is built from 16 residues. V lost 4 bases and J lost 1; bases outside the gene matches: 7. The CDR3 sequence: CASSSRTGGSNQPQHF. In DNA form, the CDR3 reads TGTGCCAGCAGTTCCCGGACAGGTGGAAGCAATCAGCCCCAGCATTTT.

J is TRBJ1-6 and V is TRBV12-3 or TRBV12-4; D is undetermined. This CDR3 comprises 12 residues. The V end was cut by 6 bases, the J end by 11 bases, with 11 bases between. The CDR3: CASRADGPPLHF. The CDR3 nucleotides read TGTGCCAGCAGGGCGGACGGTCCACCCCTCCACTTT.

The chain carries TRBV6-1 and TRBJ2-5; 10 nucleotides match TRBD1. The V gene's germline CDR1 is MNHNS and CDR2 SASEGT. The trim removed 5 bases at V and 5 bases at J, leaving 5 bases unmatched. The CDR3 has 14 amino acids. CDR3 sequence: CASSQGQGRETQYF. DNA of the CDR3: TGTGCCAGCAGTCAGGGACAGGGGCGGGAGACCCAGTACTTC.

This clonotype was detected only a few times. The genes are TRBV5-1 and TRBJ1-2; D is undetermined. Trimming left V 0 bases short and J 0 bases short, with 6 bases between. The V gene's germline CDR1 is SGHRS and CDR2 YFSETQ. The CDR3 contains 14 residues. CDR3 bases: TGCGCCAGCAGCTTGGACATTGCTAACTATGGCTACACCTTC. Translation: CASSLDIANYGYTF.

J is TRBJ1-5 and V is TRBV12-3 or TRBV12-4; TRBD1 matches 7 bases. The CDR3 runs to 14 residues. Unmatched junction bases numbered 6, after V lost 6 bases and J lost 4 bases. The CDR3 nucleotides read TGTGCCAGCAGAAAACAGGGGAGGAATCAGCCCCAGCATTTT. Its translation is CASRKQGRNQPQHF.